The 10 T cell receptor beta chains below come from one sample, sequenced in a study of CD8 T cells in Susac syndrome. Roughly 0.45 to 1 ug RNA was reverse transcribed with random hexamers. TCRdb independently ran MiXCR on the immunoSEQ multiplex PCR reads; one entry per CDR3 protein. The sample holds some 200,000 distinct CDR3 sequences, roughly 90% seen once. Material: CD4+ T cells from PBMCs. These receptors all come from a human donor with Susac syndrome.

The count of this clonotype is one. The chain combines TRBV25-1 with TRBJ2-7; 12 bases are a match to TRBD1. The germline gives CDR1 MGHDK, CDR2 SYGVNS. V lost 4 bases, J lost 4 bases, and 17 bases stayed unmatched. The CDR3 totals 19 residues. The CDR3, as DNA: TGTGCCAGCAGTGGCCCCCCCGGGACAGGGGGCCCACGACTTTACGAGCAGTACTTC. Residues: CASSGPPGTGGPRLYEQYF.

The chain employs TRBV3-1 and TRBJ1-1, with 9 bases that match TRBD1. The germline gives CDR1 LGHDT, CDR2 YNNKEL (reference sequence). V trimming: 4 bases; J trimming: 1 base; junction bases outside the gene matches: 7. The CDR3 covers 16 residues. CDR3 sequence: CASSPWDRVTNTEAFF. The CDR3 nucleotides are TGTGCCAGCAGCCCATGGGACAGGGTGACGAACACTGAAGCTTTCTTT.

The chain joins TRBV4-1 to TRBJ1-5; 9 nucleotides match TRBD1. CDR3 length equals 17 residues. CDR1 is MGHRA, CDR2 YSYEKL, per germline. V shed 0 bases and J 4 bases; nucleotides not matched to a gene: 7. The CDR3: CASSQDLGQGRNQPQHF. DNA for the CDR3: TGCGCCAGCAGCCAAGACCTGGGACAGGGAAGAAATCAGCCCCAGCATTTT.

The V gene is TRBV7-2, the J gene TRBJ2-1, with 10 bases aligning to TRBD2. From germline, CDR1 is SGHTA and CDR2 FQGNSA. This CDR3 comprises 17 residues. V was pared by 2 bases and J by 8 bases, with 12 bases of the junction left unmatched. The CDR3 sequence is CASSLLLGLAELDEQFF. The CDR3 DNA is TGTGCCAGCAGCTTACTGCTAGGACTAGCGGAGCTGGATGAGCAGTTCTTC.

The rearrangement joins TRBV11-1 to TRBJ2-1; maybe TRBD1 (7 bases). V lost 2 bases to trimming and J lost 4 bases, with 15 bases between them. Looked up from germline, CDR1 is SGHAT and CDR2 is FQDESV (reference sequence). The CDR3 has 16 amino acids. This chain's CDR3 is CASSLFAAGGYNEQFF. CDR3 DNA: TGTGCCAGCAGCTTATTTGCGGCAGGGGGGTACAATGAGCAGTTCTTC.

V gene TRBV7-3 combines with J gene TRBJ2-2; 8 positions agree with TRBD2. The CDR3 runs 15 residues. From germline, CDR1 is SGHTA and CDR2 FQGTGA. V trimming: 7 bases; J trimming: 7 bases; junction bases outside the gene matches: 11. CDR3 sequence (DNA): TGTGCCAGCATCCGCGAAAAGCGGGAGAACGGGGAGCTGTTTTTT. Residues: CASIREKRENGELFF.

V and J are TRBV4-2 and TRBJ2-7; 12 bases map to TRBD2. The CDR3 runs to 17 residues. The ends lost 0 bases at V and 2 bases at J; junction bases unmatched: 5. Germline V gene lookup returns CDR1 LGHNA and CDR2 YNFKEQ. CDR3: CASSQDKTSGRAYEQYF. The CDR3 DNA reads as TGTGCCAGCAGCCAAGATAAGACTAGCGGGAGAGCCTACGAGCAGTACTTC.

This chain connects TRBV13 to TRBJ1-1, with D possibly being TRBD1 (5 bases). CDR1 is PRHDT, CDR2 FYEKMQ, per germline (reference sequence). Trimming took 6 bases from V and 0 from J, leaving 14 bases between them. The CDR3 has 15 amino acids. CDR3 bases: TGTGCCAGCAGTGTCGGGGAGGGGTTGAACACTGAAGCTTTCTTT. It specifies CASSVGEGLNTEAFF.

CDR3 DNA: TGTGCCAGCAGCACTGGACAGGGCGGGGGCTACACCTTC. Residues: CASSTGQGGGYTF. The chain carries TRBV12-3 or TRBV12-4 and TRBJ1-2; 8 bases fit TRBD1. The CDR3 runs 13 residues. V dropped 6 bases and J dropped 8; count of bases not matched to a gene: 8.

The chain couples TRBV20-1 to TRBJ1-2; TRBD1 matches at 9 bases. Trimming at V came to 4 bases and at J to 6 bases, leaving 6 bases not matched to a gene. The CDR3 runs 13 residues. CDR1 DFQATT and CDR2 SNEGSKA come from the germline V gene (reference sequence). The CDR3 protein is CSATDRGRDGYTF. CDR3 bases: TGCAGTGCTACCGACAGGGGGAGGGATGGCTACACCTTC.